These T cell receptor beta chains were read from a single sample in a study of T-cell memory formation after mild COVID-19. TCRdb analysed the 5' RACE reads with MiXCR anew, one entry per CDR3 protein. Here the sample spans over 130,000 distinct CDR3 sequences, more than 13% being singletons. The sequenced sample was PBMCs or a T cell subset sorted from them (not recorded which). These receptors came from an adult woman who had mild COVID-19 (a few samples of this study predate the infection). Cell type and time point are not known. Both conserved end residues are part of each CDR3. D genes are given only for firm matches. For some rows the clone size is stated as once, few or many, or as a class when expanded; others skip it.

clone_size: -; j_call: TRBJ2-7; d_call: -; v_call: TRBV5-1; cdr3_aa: CASSYDRPYEQYF; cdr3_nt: TGCGCCAGCAGCTATGACAGACCCTACGAGCAGTACTTC
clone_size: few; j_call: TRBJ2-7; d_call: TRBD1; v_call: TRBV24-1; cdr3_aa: CATSDPMTGGYEQYF; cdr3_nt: TGTGCCACCAGTGATCCAATGACAGGGGGCTACGAGCAGTACTTC
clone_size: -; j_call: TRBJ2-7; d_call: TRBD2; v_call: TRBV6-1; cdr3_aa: CASSDPAGSTYEQYF; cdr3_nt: TGTGCCAGCAGTGATCCAGCGGGGTCGACCTACGAGCAGTACTTC
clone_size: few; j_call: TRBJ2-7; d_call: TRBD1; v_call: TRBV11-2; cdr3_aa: CASSALTGTYYEQYF; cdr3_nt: TGTGCCAGCAGCGCCCTGACAGGGACCTACTACGAGCAGTACTTC
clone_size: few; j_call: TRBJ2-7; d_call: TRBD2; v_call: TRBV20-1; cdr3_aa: CSALWGGYEQYF; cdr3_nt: TGCAGCGCTCTATGGGGGGGCTACGAGCAGTACTTC
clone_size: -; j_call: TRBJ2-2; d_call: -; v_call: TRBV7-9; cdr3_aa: CASKERSSEPNTGELFF; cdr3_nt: TGTGCCAGCAAAGAGAGGTCTAGCGAGCCAAACACCGGGGAGCTGTTTTTT
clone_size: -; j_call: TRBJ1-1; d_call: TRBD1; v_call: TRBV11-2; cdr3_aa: CASSAGEGTGAMNTEAFF; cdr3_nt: TGTGCCAGCAGCGCCGGGGAGGGGACAGGGGCCATGAACACTGAAGCTTTCTTT
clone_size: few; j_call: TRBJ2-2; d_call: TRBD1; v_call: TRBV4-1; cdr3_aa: CASSEGTGGSGELFF; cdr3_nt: TGCGCCAGCAGCGAAGGGACAGGGGGTTCCGGGGAGCTGTTTTTT
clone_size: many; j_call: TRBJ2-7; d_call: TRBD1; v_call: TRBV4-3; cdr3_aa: CASSHGDRGLYEQYF; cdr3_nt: TGCGCCAGCAGCCATGGGGACAGGGGGCTCTACGAGCAGTACTTC
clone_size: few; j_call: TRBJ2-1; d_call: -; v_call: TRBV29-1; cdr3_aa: CSVVAGISNEQFF; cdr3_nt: TGCAGCGTTGTTGCGGGAATCTCCAATGAGCAGTTCTTC
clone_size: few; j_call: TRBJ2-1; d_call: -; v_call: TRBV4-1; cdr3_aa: CASSQGQGNEQFF; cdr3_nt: TGCGCCAGCAGCCAAGGGCAGGGCAATGAGCAGTTCTTC
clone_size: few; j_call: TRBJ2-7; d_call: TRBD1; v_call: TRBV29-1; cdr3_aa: CSVEGEGQGNYEQYF; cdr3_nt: TGCAGCGTTGAAGGAGAGGGACAGGGGAACTACGAGCAGTACTTC
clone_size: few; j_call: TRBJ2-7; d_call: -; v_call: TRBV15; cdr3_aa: CATSRDTSSYEQYF; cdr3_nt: TGTGCCACCAGCAGAGACACCAGCTCCTACGAGCAGTACTTC
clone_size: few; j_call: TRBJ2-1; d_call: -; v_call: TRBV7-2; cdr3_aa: CASRQTGYNEQFF; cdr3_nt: TGTGCCAGCAGACAAACAGGGTACAATGAGCAGTTCTTC
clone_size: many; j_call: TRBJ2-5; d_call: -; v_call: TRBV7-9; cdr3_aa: CASSPQRLQETQYF; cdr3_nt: TGTGCCAGCAGCCCCCAGAGGCTCCAAGAGACCCAGTACTTC
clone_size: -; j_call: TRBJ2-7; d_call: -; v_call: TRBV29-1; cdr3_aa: CSVEEGRAYEQYF; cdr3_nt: TGCAGCGTTGAAGAAGGTAGGGCCTACGAGCAGTACTTC
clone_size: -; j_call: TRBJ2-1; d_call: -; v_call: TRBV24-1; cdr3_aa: CATSDAGYDNEQFF; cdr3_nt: TGTGCCACCAGTGATGCCGGGTACGACAATGAGCAGTTCTTC
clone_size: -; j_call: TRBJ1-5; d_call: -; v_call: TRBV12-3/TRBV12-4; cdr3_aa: CASSFREGVQPQHF; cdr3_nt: TGTGCCAGCAGTTTCAGGGAGGGGGTTCAGCCCCAGCATTTT
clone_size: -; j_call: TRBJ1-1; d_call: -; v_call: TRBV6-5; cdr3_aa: CASSYDRQEAFF; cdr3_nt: TGTGCCAGCAGTTACGATAGGCAGGAAGCTTTCTTT
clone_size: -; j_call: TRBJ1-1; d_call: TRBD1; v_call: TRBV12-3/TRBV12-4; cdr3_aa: CASSRTGEARNTEAFF; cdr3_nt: TGTGCCAGCAGCCGGACAGGGGAGGCTCGGAACACTGAAGCTTTCTTT
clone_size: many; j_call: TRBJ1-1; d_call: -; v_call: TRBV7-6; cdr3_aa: CASSLAGNAEAFF; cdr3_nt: TGTGCCAGCAGCTTAGCGGGGAACGCTGAAGCTTTCTTT
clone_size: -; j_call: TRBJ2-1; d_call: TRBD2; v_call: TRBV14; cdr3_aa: CASSQAYSGRNEQFF; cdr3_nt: TGTGCCAGCAGCCAAGCTTATAGCGGGAGGAATGAGCAGTTCTTC